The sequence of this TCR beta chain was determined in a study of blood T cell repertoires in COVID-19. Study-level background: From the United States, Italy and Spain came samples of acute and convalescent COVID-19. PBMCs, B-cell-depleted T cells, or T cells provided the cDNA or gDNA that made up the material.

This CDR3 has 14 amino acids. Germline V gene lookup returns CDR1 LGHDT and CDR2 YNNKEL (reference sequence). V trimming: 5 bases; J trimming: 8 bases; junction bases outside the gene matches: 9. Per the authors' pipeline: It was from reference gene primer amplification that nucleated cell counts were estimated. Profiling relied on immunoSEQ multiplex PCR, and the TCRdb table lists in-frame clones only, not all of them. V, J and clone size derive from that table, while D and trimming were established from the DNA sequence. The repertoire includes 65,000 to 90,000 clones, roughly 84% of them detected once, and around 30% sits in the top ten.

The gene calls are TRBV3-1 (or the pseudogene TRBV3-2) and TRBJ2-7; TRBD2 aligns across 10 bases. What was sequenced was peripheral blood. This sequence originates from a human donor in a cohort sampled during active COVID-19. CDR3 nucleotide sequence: TGTGCCAGCAGCACCAGCGGGGGGGCCTGGCAGCAGTACTTC. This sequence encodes CASSTSGGAWQQYF.